Shown below are 18 T cell receptor beta chains from a single sample sequenced in a study of blood T cell repertoires in COVID-19. Profiling relied on immunoSEQ multiplex PCR, and the TCRdb table lists in-frame clones only, not all of them. Of some 140,000 clones listed, about 89% are singletons. The specimen was peripheral blood. Receptors were obtained from a man aged 50-59 years with acute or convalescent COVID-19.

The chain employs TRBV30 and TRBJ1-5; perhaps TRBD1 as D (6 bases). Trimming removed 2 bases at V and 5 bases at J, with 10 bases between. The length of the CDR3 is 13 residues. Germline CDR1 reads GTSNPN; CDR2 reads SVGIG (reference sequence). The DNA for the CDR3 is TGTGCCTGGAGTAGGGGGGGTGATCAGCCCCAGCATTTT. The encoded protein is CAWSRGGDQPQHF.

J is TRBJ2-7 and V is TRBV6-2 or TRBV6-3; TRBD1 might be the D (6 bases). CDR1 is MNHEY, CDR2 SVGEGT, per germline. This CDR3 comprises 14 residues. Trimming removed 5 bases from V and 6 bases from J, with 17 bases in between. Written as DNA, the CDR3 is TGTGCCAGCAGTCCGACAGGCGGGTTAACCGAGCAGTACGTC. Translation gives CASSPTGGLTEQYV.

This clone has a handful of counts. This chain connects TRBV29-1 to TRBJ2-6; D is possibly TRBD1 (6 bases). The CDR3 runs to 14 residues. Germline V gives CDR1 SQVTM, CDR2 ANQGSEA. Trimming shortened V by 5 bases and J by 3 bases, and 11 bases separated the two germline ends. The CDR3: CSVLGGGGANVLTF. CDR3 in DNA: TGCAGCGTTCTTGGGGGCGGTGGGGCCAACGTCCTGACTTTC.

This sequence joins TRBV4-2 and TRBJ1-2; D is ambiguous. The germline V and J ends were trimmed by 1 base and 4 bases, with 16 bases remaining between them. The germline CDR1 and CDR2 sequences are LGHNA and YNFKEQ. The CDR3 is 16 amino acids. The CDR3 loop reads CASSQGLQPLIYGYTF. CDR3 in DNA: TGTGCCAGCAGCCAAGGCTTACAGCCTCTGATCTATGGCTACACCTTC.

This chain uses TRBV9 with TRBJ1-3; TRBD1 aligns across 8 bases. CDR3 length: 15 residues. Germline trimming cut 3 bases from V and 6 bases from J; bases unmatched to any gene: 8. The germline V gene has CDR1 SGDLS and CDR2 YYNGEE. CDR3 loop: CASSGRPTGENTIYF. CDR3 sequence (DNA): TGTGCCAGCAGCGGACGGCCGACAGGGGAAAACACCATATATTTT.

The CDR3 DNA sequence: TGTGCCAGCAGTTACTACCCAGCAGATACGCAGTATTTT. Its protein product is CASSYYPADTQYF. The chain is built from TRBV6-5 and TRBJ2-3; no definite D call. The CDR3 totals 13 residues. V lost 1 base to trimming and J lost 4 bases, with 6 bases between them. The germline V gene has CDR1 MNHEY and CDR2 SVGAGI.

This chain uses TRBV12-3 or TRBV12-4 with TRBJ1-2; D unresolved. CDR3 length: 13 amino acids. Trimming removed 6 bases at V and 8 bases at J, with 16 bases between. The CDR3 sequence: CASSHLGTLGYTF. In DNA form, the CDR3 reads TGTGCCAGCAGCCACCTAGGAACACTAGGCTACACCTTC.

The chain carries TRBV28 and TRBJ1-3; D is uncertain. This CDR3 has 11 residues. Trimming shortened V by 6 bases and J by 5 bases, and 5 bases separated the two germline ends. CDR1 and CDR2 (germline): MDHEN, SYDVKM. CDR3 in amino acids: CASRGRNTIYF. In nucleotides, the CDR3 is TGTGCCAGCAGGGGCAGAAACACCATATATTTT.

The V gene is TRBV28, the J gene TRBJ2-7; D might be TRBD2 (6 bases). CDR1 is MDHEN and CDR2 is SYDVKM in the germline V gene. Trimming left V 6 bases short and J 7 bases short, with 19 bases between. CDR3 length: 14 amino acids. CDR3 sequence: CASRIRGGTREQYF. In DNA form, the CDR3 reads TGTGCCAGCAGAATACGGGGAGGTACTAGAGAGCAGTACTTC.

This rearrangement joins TRBV30 to TRBJ1-6, with D maybe TRBD1 (5 bases). Germline CDR1 is GTSNPN and CDR2 is SVGIG (reference sequence). Trimming shortened V by 7 bases and J by 3 bases, and 10 bases separated the two germline ends. The CDR3 loop spans 13 amino acids. Written as DNA, the CDR3 is TGTGCCTTTCTCAGGGACTATAATTCACCCCTCCACTTT. Translating gives CAFLRDYNSPLHF. The full variable domain, rest sourced from reference TRBV30 and TRBJ1-6, is SQTIHQWPATLVQPVGSPLSLECTVEGTSNPNLYWYRQAAGRGLQLLFYSVGIGQISSEVPQNLSASRPQDRQFILSSKKLLLSDSGFYLCAFLRDYNSPLHFGNGTRLTVT.

CDR3 in DNA: TGTGCCAGCAGCATGACTGCTGCCAATGAGCAGTTCTTC. Translation gives CASSMTAANEQFF. The J gene is TRBJ2-1, the V gene TRBV7-9; D unresolved. Between the trimmed V and J ends, which lost 5 bases and 6 bases, there was a span of 11 bases. In germline, CDR1 is SEHNR, CDR2 FQNEAQ (reference sequence). The CDR3 contains 13 residues. The full variable domain, its missing parts supplied by reference TRBV7-9 and TRBJ2-1, is DTGVSQNPRHKITKRGQNVTFRCDPISEHNRLYWYRQTLGQGPEFLTYFQNEAQLEKSRLLSDRFSAERPKGSFSTLEIQRTEQGDSAMYLCASSMTAANEQFFGPGTRLTVL.

The count of this clone is one. The chain is built from TRBV5-1 and TRBJ1-6; 9 positions agree with TRBD1. The germline CDR1 and CDR2 sequences are SGHRS and YFSETQ. This CDR3 has 13 residues. Unmatched junction bases numbered 0, after V lost 7 bases and J lost 4 bases. CDR3 DNA sequence: TGCGCCAGCGGGACAGGGTATAATTCACCCCTCCACTTT. The encoded protein is CASGTGYNSPLHF.

J is TRBJ2-5 and V is TRBV9; TRBD1 matches 9 bases. The CDR3 is 14 residues long. V shed 4 bases, J shed 4 bases, and the junction held 5 bases outside the gene matches. Germline values: CDR1 SGDLS, CDR2 YYNGEE. Written as DNA, the CDR3 is TGTGCCAGCAGCCCGGACAGGGGCCGAGAGACCCAGTACTTC. Amino acids: CASSPDRGRETQYF.

This rearrangement joins TRBV11-2 to TRBJ2-6; tentative D call: TRBD2 (6 bases). Germline CDR1 reads SGHAT; CDR2 reads FQNNGV. With 8 bases removed from V and 0 bases from J, the gap between germline ends came to 11 bases. The CDR3 is 15 residues long. The CDR3 DNA follows: TGTGCCAGCGGCGGGATAGGCTCTGGGGCCAACGTCCTGACTTTC. This encodes CASGGIGSGANVLTF.

The gene calls are TRBV5-1 and TRBJ2-3, with D perhaps matching TRBD2 (6 bases). Trimming pared 4 bases from V and 7 bases from J, leaving 25 bases between. This CDR3 contains 17 residues. Germline CDR1 reads SGHRS; CDR2 reads YFSETQ. CDR3 nucleotides: TGCGCCAGCAGCCTCTTTTGGACTACCCCTGCGTTTAATACGCAGTATTTT. Translation gives CASSLFWTTPAFNTQYF.

In the case of this clone: A junction end diverges from the germline sequence, so it may reflect a read error. The rearrangement uses TRBV5-1 and TRBJ2-5; D perhaps matches TRBD2 (6 bases). Germline CDR1 is SGHRS and CDR2 is YFSETQ. The CDR3 is made up of 11 amino acids. The CDR3 sequence is CASSWGDSLNF. The DNA of the CDR3 is TGCGCCAGCAGCTGGGGGGACTCGCTGAACTTC. The whole variable domain, filled in from reference TRBV5-1 and TRBJ2-5, reads KAGVTQTPRYLIKTRGQQVTLSCSPISGHRSVSWYQQTPGQGLQFLFEYFSETQRNKGNFPGRFSGRQFSNSRSEMNVSTLELGDSALYLCASSWGDSLNFGPGTRLLVL.

V gene TRBV3-1 (or the pseudogene TRBV3-2) combines with J gene TRBJ1-6, with D unclear. In germline, CDR1 is LGHDT, CDR2 YNNKEL (reference sequence). The V end was cut by 1 base, the J end by 2 bases, with 6 bases between. The CDR3 extends over 15 amino acids. CDR3: CASSQGGTYNSPLHF. CDR3 in DNA: TGTGCCAGCAGCCAAGGAGGGACCTATAATTCACCCCTCCACTTT.

The chain uses TRBV30 and TRBJ2-3, with D maybe TRBD1 (5 bases). The germline V gene encodes CDR1 GTSNPN and CDR2 SVGIG (reference sequence). The CDR3 spans 13 residues. V was clipped by 8 bases and J by 6 bases, with 18 bases between them. Written as DNA, the CDR3 is TGTGCCCTATTCTATTGGGGCTTGGATACGCAGTATTTT. It translates to CALFYWGLDTQYF. The variable domain in full, completed from reference TRBV30 and TRBJ2-3, reads SQTIHQWPATLVQPVGSPLSLECTVEGTSNPNLYWYRQAAGRGLQLLFYSVGIGQISSEVPQNLSASRPQDRQFILSSKKLLLSDSGFYLCALFYWGLDTQYFGPGTRLTVL.